The following is a T cell receptor beta chain sequence with its context. The V gene's germline CDR1 is MDHEN and CDR2 SYDVKM. CDR3 length: 15 amino acids. Trimming removed 7 bases from V and 1 base from J, with 16 bases in between. This sample was included in a study of blood T cell repertoires in COVID-19. Across the study: Specimens from acute and convalescent COVID-19 originated in the United States, Italy and Spain. From T cells, B-cell-depleted T cells, or PBMCs came the material, which was cDNA or gDNA.

The protocol was immunoSEQ multiplex PCR, while the TCRdb copy is restricted to in-frame clones and leaves out a portion. The table includes 380,000 or so clones, roughly 86% detected once. This TCR came from a human donor with acute or convalescent COVID-19. The donor label of this sample is uncertain. The rearrangement links TRBV28 to TRBJ1-2; possibly TRBD1 for D (5 bases). The sequenced material came from peripheral blood. The CDR3 sequence: CASTPRHRRNYGYTF. Written as DNA, the CDR3 is TGTGCCAGCACCCCCCGGCACAGGCGTAACTATGGCTACACCTTC.